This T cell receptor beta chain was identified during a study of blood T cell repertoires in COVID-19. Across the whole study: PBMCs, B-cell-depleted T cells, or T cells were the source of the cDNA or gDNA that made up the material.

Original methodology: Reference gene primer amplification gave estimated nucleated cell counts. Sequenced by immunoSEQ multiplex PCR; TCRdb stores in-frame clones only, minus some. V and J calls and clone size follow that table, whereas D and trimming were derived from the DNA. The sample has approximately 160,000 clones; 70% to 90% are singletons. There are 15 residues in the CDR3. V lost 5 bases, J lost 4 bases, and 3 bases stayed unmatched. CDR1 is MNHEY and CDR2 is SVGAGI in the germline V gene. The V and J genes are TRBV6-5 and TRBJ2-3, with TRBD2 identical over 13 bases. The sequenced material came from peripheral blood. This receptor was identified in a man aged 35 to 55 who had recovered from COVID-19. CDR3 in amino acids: CASSPGLAGPDTQYF. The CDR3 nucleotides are TGTGCCAGCAGTCCGGGACTAGCGGGACCAGATACGCAGTATTTT.